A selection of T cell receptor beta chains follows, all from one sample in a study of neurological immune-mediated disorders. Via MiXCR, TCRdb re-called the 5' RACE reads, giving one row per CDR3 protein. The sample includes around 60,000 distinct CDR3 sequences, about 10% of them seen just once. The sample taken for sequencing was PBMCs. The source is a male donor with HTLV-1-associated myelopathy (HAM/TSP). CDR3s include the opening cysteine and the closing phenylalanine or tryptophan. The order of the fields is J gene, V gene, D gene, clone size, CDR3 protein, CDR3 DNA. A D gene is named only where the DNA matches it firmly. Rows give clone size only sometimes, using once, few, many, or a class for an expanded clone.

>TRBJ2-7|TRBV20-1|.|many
CSARDGRGLYEQYF
TGCAGTGCTAGAGATGGGCGGGGCCTCTACGAGCAGTACTTC
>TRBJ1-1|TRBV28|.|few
CASRPFVPQGTNTEAFF
TGTGCCAGCAGACCCTTCGTCCCTCAGGGAACCAACACTGAAGCTTTCTTT
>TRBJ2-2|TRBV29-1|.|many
CSVRGQGRAGELFF
TGCAGCGTTCGTGGGCAGGGGAGGGCCGGGGAGCTGTTTTTT
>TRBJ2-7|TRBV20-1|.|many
CSARSSPSYEQYF
TGCAGTGCTAGATCCTCCCCTTCCTACGAGCAGTACTTC
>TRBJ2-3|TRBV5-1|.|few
CASSLGAGFTDTQYF
TGCGCCAGCAGCTTGGGGGCGGGGTTCACAGATACGCAGTATTTT
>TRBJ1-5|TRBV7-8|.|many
CASSSSAFRNQPQHF
TGTGCCAGCAGCTCATCTGCCTTTAGGAATCAGCCCCAGCATTTT
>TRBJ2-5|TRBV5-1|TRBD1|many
CASSLQGKQETQYF
TGCGCCAGCAGCTTACAGGGGAAACAAGAGACCCAGTACTTC
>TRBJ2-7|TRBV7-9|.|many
CASSRPESLSYEQYF
TGTGCCAGCAGCCGGCCGGAAAGTCTCTCCTACGAGCAGTACTTC
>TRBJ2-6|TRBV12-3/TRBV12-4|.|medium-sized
CASSLLGSGANVLTF
TGTGCCAGCAGTTTACTGGGCTCTGGGGCCAACGTCCTGACTTTC
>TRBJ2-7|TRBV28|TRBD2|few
CASRLPGTSFYEQYF
TGTGCCAGCAGACTACCCGGGACTAGCTTCTACGAGCAGTACTTC
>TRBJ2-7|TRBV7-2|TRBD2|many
CASRPGGPSYEQYF
TGTGCCAGCAGACCGGGGGGGCCCTCCTACGAGCAGTACTTC
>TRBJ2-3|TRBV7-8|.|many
CASSFEGTDTQYF
TGTGCCAGCAGCTTCGAAGGGACAGATACGCAGTATTTT
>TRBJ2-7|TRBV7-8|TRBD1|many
CASSLRSGTGGGEQYF
TGTGCCAGCAGCTTAAGGTCCGGGACAGGGGGCGGCGAGCAGTACTTC
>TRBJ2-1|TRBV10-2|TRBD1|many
CASSEPRDRGSYEQFF
TGCGCCAGCAGTGAGCCCCGGGACAGGGGATCATATGAGCAGTTCTTC
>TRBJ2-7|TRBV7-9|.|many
CASSYLGAYEQYF
TGTGCCAGCAGCTACCTGGGCGCCTACGAGCAGTACTTC
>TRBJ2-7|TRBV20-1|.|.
CSARLVHEQYF
TGTAGTGCTAGATTGGTCCACGAGCAGTACTTC
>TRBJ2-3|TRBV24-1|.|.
CATSDNYRDTQYF
TGTGCCACCAGTGACAACTACCGAGATACGCAGTATTTT
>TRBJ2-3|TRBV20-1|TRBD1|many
CSATVGGADTQYF
TGCAGTGCAACAGTAGGGGGCGCAGATACGCAGTATTTT
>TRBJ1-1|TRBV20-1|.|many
CSARWQALNTEAFF
TGCAGTGCTAGATGGCAGGCCCTGAACACTGAAGCTTTCTTT
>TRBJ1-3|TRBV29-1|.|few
CSVGGTGNTIYF
TGCAGCGTAGGAGGGACTGGAAACACCATATATTTT
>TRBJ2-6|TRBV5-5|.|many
CASSLRGTAFPQRASNVLTF
TGTGCCAGCAGCTTGCGAGGAACAGCCTTCCCCCAAAGGGCGTCCAACGTCCTGACTTTC
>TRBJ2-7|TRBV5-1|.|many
CASNPGLAAHEQYF
TGCGCCAGCAACCCGGGACTCGCCGCCCACGAGCAGTACTTC
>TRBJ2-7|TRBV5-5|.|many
CASSLAHGGFPSYEQYF
TGTGCCAGCAGCTTGGCCCACGGGGGATTCCCCTCCTACGAGCAGTACTTC
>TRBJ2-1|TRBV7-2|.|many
CASSPARLRINEQFF
TGTGCCAGCAGCCCAGCCCGACTGCGAATCAATGAGCAGTTCTTC
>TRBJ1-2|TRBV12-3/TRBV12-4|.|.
CFSRMGGGYTF
TGTTTCAGCAGGATGGGCGGTGGCTACACCTTC
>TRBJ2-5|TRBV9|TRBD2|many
CASSAGGGGETQYF
TGTGCCAGCAGCGCCGGGGGGGGTGGGGAGACCCAGTACTTC
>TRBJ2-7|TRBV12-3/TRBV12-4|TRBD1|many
CASSIATGGKQYF
TGTGCCAGCAGTATTGCGACAGGGGGCAAGCAGTACTTC
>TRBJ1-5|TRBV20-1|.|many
CSARAWEGNQPQHF
TGCAGTGCTAGAGCTTGGGAGGGCAATCAGCCCCAGCATTTT
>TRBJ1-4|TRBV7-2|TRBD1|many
CASSFSGGGGKLFF
TGTGCCAGCAGCTTTTCAGGGGGCGGGGGAAAACTGTTTTTT
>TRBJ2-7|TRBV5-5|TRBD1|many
CASSQTPGQGFYEQYF
TGTGCCAGCAGCCAAACGCCGGGACAGGGGTTCTACGAGCAGTACTTC
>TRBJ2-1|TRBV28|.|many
CASSLVGPLYNEQFF
TGTGCCAGCAGTTTAGTCGGCCCCCTATACAATGAGCAGTTCTTC
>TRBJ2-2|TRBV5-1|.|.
CASSLAGRRNTGELFF
TGCGCCAGCAGCTTGGCTGGCAGGAGGAACACCGGGGAGCTGTTTTTT
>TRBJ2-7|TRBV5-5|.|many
CASSLWRSYEQYF
TGTGCCAGCAGCTTGTGGAGATCCTACGAGCAGTACTTC